This entry concerns a single T cell receptor beta chain. Its antigen is undetermined. This likely came from a read error, as a far larger clone is one base away. No conserved phenylalanine or tryptophan is present at the end of the CDR3, so a read error is the likely explanation. The CDR3 runs to 17 residues. V lost 4 bases to trimming and J lost 0 bases, with 14 bases between them. Germline assignment: CDR1 SGDLS and CDR2 YYNGEE. This sample was included in a study of shared clonotypes between healthy human individuals. Findings and caveats of the study: The donor pool, a small one, limited the genetic and exposure-history diversity represented.

Data came from immunoSEQ multiplex PCR; TCRdb stores just in-frame clones and leaves some out. The sample carries around 500,000 clones, 81% recorded once. Donors comprised healthy HIV-negative adults lacking recent acute infections or vaccinations. About 90 million PBMCs per unsorted sample were used for genomic DNA. V is TRBV9 and J is TRBJ2-6; no reliable D call. The sequenced sample was PBMCs. The receptor was derived from a middle-aged woman in good health. Some clones in this sample may be carry-over from other donors' samples. The CDR3 region has the DNA TGTGCCAGCAGCCCGGTCGGTCCGAGCTCTGGGGCCAACGTCCTGACTTTA. Its protein is CASSPVGPSSGANVLTL.